This T cell receptor (beta chain) was profiled in a study of identical twins. Germline trimming cut 3 bases from V and 2 bases from J; bases unmatched to any gene: 8. The CDR3 length is 15 residues. Germline V lookup: CDR1 DFQATT, CDR2 SNEGSKA (reference sequence). Study-wide findings and caveats: Among monozygotic twins, out-of-frame TCR alpha sharing exceeded what models predicted.

TCRdb reprocessed the 5' RACE reads with MiXCR, giving one entry per CDR3 protein. This sample has fewer than 250,000 distinct CDR3 sequences, with about a tenth found just once. In its sample, this clonotype was seen a few times. What it binds is unknown. The V and J genes are TRBV20-1 and TRBJ2-7, with 9 bases fitting TRBD2. The TCR sequence derives from a young woman in good health. What was sequenced was memory (CD45RO+) T cells sorted from blood. CDR3 sequence reads: CSARAATSGPYEQYF. The CDR3 DNA reads TGCAGTGCTAGGGCCGCGACTAGCGGACCCTACGAGCAGTACTTC.